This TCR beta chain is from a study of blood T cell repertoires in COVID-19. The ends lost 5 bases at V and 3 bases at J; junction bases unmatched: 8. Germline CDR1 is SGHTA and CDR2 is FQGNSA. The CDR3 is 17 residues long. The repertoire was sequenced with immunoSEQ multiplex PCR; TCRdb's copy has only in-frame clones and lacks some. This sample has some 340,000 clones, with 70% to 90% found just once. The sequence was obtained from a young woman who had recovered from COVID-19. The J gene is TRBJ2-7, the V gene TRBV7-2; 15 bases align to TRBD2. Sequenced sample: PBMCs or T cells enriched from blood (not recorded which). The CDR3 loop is CASSARTSGGAVYEQYF. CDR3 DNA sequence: TGTGCCAGCAGCGCCCGGACTAGCGGGGGGGCCGTCTACGAGCAGTACTTC.